These T cell receptor beta chains were read from a single sample in a study of early T cells in non-severe SARS-CoV-2 infection. Each CDR3 protein gets one entry after TCRdb re-called the 5' RACE reads with MiXCR. The sample lists approximately 120,000 distinct CDR3 sequences; 15% were seen once. The sequencing sample was made of whole blood. The receptor source for this set is an adult who was a healthcare worker with PCR-confirmed SARS-CoV-2 infection or an uninfected control (not recorded which). Each CDR3 is given with its conserved first and last residue. Each record gives: J gene, D gene, clone size, V gene, CDR3 protein, CDR3 DNA. The D gene is left open where the match is weak. Size tells how often a clone was seen (once, few, many) or the class of an expanded clone, and some rows leave it out.

J gene: TRBJ2-3
D gene: NA
clone size: NA
V gene: TRBV12-3/TRBV12-4
CDR3 protein: CATANTDTQYF
CDR3 DNA: TGTGCCACCGCGAACACAGATACGCAGTATTTT

J gene: TRBJ2-2
D gene: NA
clone size: NA
V gene: TRBV5-1
CDR3 protein: CASSPSPGAGELFF
CDR3 DNA: TGCGCCAGCAGCCCCTCGCCGGGGGCCGGGGAGCTGTTTTTT

J gene: TRBJ2-1
D gene: TRBD2
clone size: few
V gene: TRBV3-1
CDR3 protein: CASSATSGAHNEQFF
CDR3 DNA: TGTGCCAGCAGCGCGACTAGCGGGGCTCACAATGAGCAGTTCTTC

J gene: TRBJ2-7
D gene: NA
clone size: NA
V gene: TRBV29-1
CDR3 protein: CSVERGNEQYF
CDR3 DNA: TGCAGCGTTGAAAGAGGTAACGAGCAGTACTTC

J gene: TRBJ2-3
D gene: NA
clone size: NA
V gene: TRBV28
CDR3 protein: CASSSKLEADTQYF
CDR3 DNA: TGTGCCAGCAGTTCCAAACTAGAAGCAGATACGCAGTATTTT

J gene: TRBJ1-2
D gene: NA
clone size: many
V gene: TRBV29-1
CDR3 protein: CSVKLGYGYTF
CDR3 DNA: TGCAGCGTTAAGCTGGGTTATGGCTACACCTTC

J gene: TRBJ1-1
D gene: NA
clone size: few
V gene: TRBV12-3/TRBV12-4
CDR3 protein: CASSFRGFYTEAFF
CDR3 DNA: TGTGCCAGCAGTTTTCGGGGATTTTACACTGAAGCTTTCTTT

J gene: TRBJ2-2
D gene: TRBD2
clone size: NA
V gene: TRBV7-9
CDR3 protein: CASSPGGPSVGELFF
CDR3 DNA: TGTGCCAGCAGCCCGGGGGGGCCTAGCGTCGGGGAGCTGTTTTTT

J gene: TRBJ1-5
D gene: NA
clone size: few
V gene: TRBV6-6
CDR3 protein: CASTPGADSNQPQHF
CDR3 DNA: TGTGCCAGCACCCCGGGGGCGGATAGCAATCAGCCCCAGCATTTT

J gene: TRBJ1-6
D gene: TRBD1
clone size: many
V gene: TRBV18
CDR3 protein: CASSKDRGGSPLHF
CDR3 DNA: TGTGCCAGCTCAAAGGACAGGGGAGGCTCACCCCTCCACTTT

J gene: TRBJ1-5
D gene: TRBD1
clone size: NA
V gene: TRBV6-1
CDR3 protein: CASLPGQTFNQPQHF
CDR3 DNA: TGTGCCAGCCTTCCGGGACAGACCTTTAATCAGCCCCAGCATTTT

J gene: TRBJ2-7
D gene: TRBD1
clone size: NA
V gene: TRBV3-1
CDR3 protein: CASSPGTDYEQYF
CDR3 DNA: TGTGCCAGCAGTCCCGGGACAGACTACGAGCAGTACTTC

J gene: TRBJ1-2
D gene: TRBD1
clone size: NA
V gene: TRBV5-6
CDR3 protein: CASSRDRRAGYGYTF
CDR3 DNA: TGTGCCAGCAGCAGGGACAGAAGGGCCGGCTATGGCTACACCTTC

J gene: TRBJ2-3
D gene: NA
clone size: NA
V gene: TRBV5-1
CDR3 protein: CASSFRDKDTQYF
CDR3 DNA: TGCGCCAGCAGCTTCCGGGACAAAGATACGCAGTATTTT

J gene: TRBJ1-1
D gene: TRBD1
clone size: few
V gene: TRBV5-1
CDR3 protein: CASSRGTAQNTEAFF
CDR3 DNA: TGCGCCAGCAGCCGAGGGACAGCCCAGAACACTGAAGCTTTCTTT

J gene: TRBJ2-5
D gene: TRBD2
clone size: few
V gene: TRBV30
CDR3 protein: CAWSQLAGAHGRETQYF
CDR3 DNA: TGTGCCTGGAGTCAATTAGCGGGGGCCCACGGCAGAGAGACCCAGTACTTC

J gene: TRBJ1-5
D gene: NA
clone size: few
V gene: TRBV6-6
CDR3 protein: CASSYSGMWYSNQPQHF
CDR3 DNA: TGTGCCAGCAGTTACTCTGGAATGTGGTATAGCAATCAGCCCCAGCATTTT

J gene: TRBJ2-1
D gene: NA
clone size: few
V gene: TRBV3-1
CDR3 protein: CASSQGKNEQFF
CDR3 DNA: TGTGCCAGCAGCCAAGGAAAAAATGAGCAGTTCTTC

J gene: TRBJ2-5
D gene: TRBD1
clone size: NA
V gene: TRBV2
CDR3 protein: CASSKGQGLETQYF
CDR3 DNA: TGTGCCAGCAGCAAAGGACAGGGCCTGGAGACCCAGTACTTC

J gene: TRBJ1-3
D gene: NA
clone size: few
V gene: TRBV29-1
CDR3 protein: CSVEDGDSYTIYF
CDR3 DNA: TGCAGCGTTGAAGATGGAGACAGCTACACCATATATTTT

J gene: TRBJ2-5
D gene: TRBD2
clone size: NA
V gene: TRBV20-1
CDR3 protein: CSAPGTSGQETQYF
CDR3 DNA: TGCAGTGCGCCCGGGACTAGCGGTCAAGAGACCCAGTACTTC

J gene: TRBJ2-7
D gene: TRBD1
clone size: few
V gene: TRBV6-6
CDR3 protein: CASSYTSTGPYEQYF
CDR3 DNA: TGTGCCAGCAGTTACACCTCGACAGGGCCCTACGAGCAGTACTTC

J gene: TRBJ2-5
D gene: NA
clone size: NA
V gene: TRBV7-6
CDR3 protein: CASSLRQGPQETQYF
CDR3 DNA: TGTGCCAGCAGCTTACGTCAGGGTCCCCAAGAGACCCAGTACTTC

J gene: TRBJ1-1
D gene: NA
clone size: few
V gene: TRBV28
CDR3 protein: CASRTTMNTEAFF
CDR3 DNA: TGTGCCAGCAGAACCACGATGAACACTGAAGCTTTCTTT

J gene: TRBJ1-2
D gene: NA
clone size: few
V gene: TRBV18
CDR3 protein: CASSQGGAGDGYTF
CDR3 DNA: TGTGCCAGCTCACAGGGGGGCGCCGGAGATGGCTACACCTTC

J gene: TRBJ2-5
D gene: NA
clone size: few
V gene: TRBV7-8
CDR3 protein: CASSLGQAWQETQYF
CDR3 DNA: TGTGCCAGCAGCTTAGGACAGGCTTGGCAAGAGACCCAGTACTTC

J gene: TRBJ2-5
D gene: NA
clone size: NA
V gene: TRBV3-1
CDR3 protein: CASSQAGGQETQYF
CDR3 DNA: TGTGCCAGCAGCCAAGCTGGCGGCCAAGAGACCCAGTACTTC

J gene: TRBJ2-3
D gene: NA
clone size: few
V gene: TRBV7-2
CDR3 protein: CASSRLGLRRGTDTQYF
CDR3 DNA: TGTGCCAGCAGCCGCCTCGGGCTTCGTAGGGGTACAGATACGCAGTATTTT

J gene: TRBJ1-1
D gene: NA
clone size: NA
V gene: TRBV30
CDR3 protein: CAWSGSQNTEAFF
CDR3 DNA: TGTGCCTGGAGTGGGTCGCAGAACACTGAAGCTTTCTTT

J gene: TRBJ2-5
D gene: TRBD2
clone size: NA
V gene: TRBV4-1
CDR3 protein: CASSQGAGGLETQYF
CDR3 DNA: TGCGCCAGCAGCCAAGGAGCGGGGGGGCTGGAGACCCAGTACTTC

J gene: TRBJ2-7
D gene: NA
clone size: few
V gene: TRBV25-1
CDR3 protein: CASTGGTSYEQYF
CDR3 DNA: TGTGCCAGCACCGGCGGTACCTCCTACGAGCAGTACTTC

J gene: TRBJ1-6
D gene: NA
clone size: NA
V gene: TRBV6-1
CDR3 protein: CASSNFGSYNSPLHF
CDR3 DNA: TGTGCCAGCAGCAACTTTGGGTCCTATAATTCACCCCTCCACTTT

J gene: TRBJ1-5
D gene: NA
clone size: NA
V gene: TRBV12-3/TRBV12-4
CDR3 protein: CASTRDSNQPQHF
CDR3 DNA: TGTGCCAGCACCCGGGACAGCAATCAGCCCCAGCATTTT

J gene: TRBJ2-7
D gene: NA
clone size: few
V gene: TRBV10-3
CDR3 protein: CAIRGSTTTQYF
CDR3 DNA: TGTGCCATCAGGGGCTCTACAACCACACAGTACTTC

J gene: TRBJ2-3
D gene: NA
clone size: NA
V gene: TRBV11-2
CDR3 protein: CASKTTDTQYF
CDR3 DNA: TGTGCCAGCAAGACAACAGATACGCAGTATTTT

J gene: TRBJ2-7
D gene: NA
clone size: NA
V gene: TRBV10-1
CDR3 protein: CASSESGRTYEQYF
CDR3 DNA: TGCGCCAGCAGTGAGTCGGGGAGGACCTACGAGCAGTACTTC

J gene: TRBJ2-5
D gene: NA
clone size: few
V gene: TRBV27
CDR3 protein: CASRPGVQGRETQYF
CDR3 DNA: TGTGCCAGCAGACCGGGGGTACAGGGGAGAGAGACCCAGTACTTC

J gene: TRBJ1-1
D gene: NA
clone size: few
V gene: TRBV2
CDR3 protein: CASSGAIMNTEAFF
CDR3 DNA: TGTGCCAGCAGTGGTGCCATTATGAACACTGAAGCTTTCTTT